The 5 T cell receptor beta chains below were found in one sample sequenced in a study of response to subunit inactivated influenza vaccine. TCRdb re-analysed the RT-PCR reads in MiXCR, keeping a single row per CDR3 protein. This table holds hundreds of thousands of distinct CDR3 sequences, around 14% found once. This sample comprised PBMCs from blood, obtained less than 13 days after vaccination. The receptors derive from a man aged 50-60 years who received an inactivated influenza vaccine.

The chain joins TRBV5-1 to TRBJ1-1; D unresolved. The CDR3 extends over 14 amino acids. V was clipped by 1 base and J by 1 base, with 8 bases between them. Germline CDR1 SGHRS, CDR2 YFSETQ. The CDR3 DNA reads TGCGCCAGCAGCTTGCGGCTAGAGAACACTGAAGCTTTCTTT. This sequence encodes CASSLRLENTEAFF.

The chain carries TRBV5-1 and TRBJ2-1; 9 nucleotides line up with TRBD2. The V and J ends lost 2 bases and 7 bases, in that order; junction bases with no gene match: 7. The germline gives CDR1 SGHRS, CDR2 YFSETQ. CDR3 size: 15 residues. This chain's CDR3 is CASSFSGSKGNEQFF. In DNA form, the CDR3 reads TGCGCCAGCAGCTTTAGCGGGAGTAAGGGGAATGAGCAGTTCTTC.

This clonotype was counted between two and nine times. The V gene is TRBV7-6, the J gene TRBJ2-1; 9 bases are shared with TRBD2. Trimming took 7 bases from V and 2 from J; bases not matched to a gene: 6. Per germline, CDR1 SGHVS and CDR2 FNYEAQ. The CDR3 has 15 residues. CDR3 sequence: CASIPSGNAYNEQFF. For the CDR3, the DNA is TGTGCCAGCATCCCTAGCGGGAACGCCTACAATGAGCAGTTCTTC.

This clonotype was found a few times. This sequence joins TRBV3-1 and TRBJ2-3, with 8 bases matching TRBD2. CDR1 is LGHDT and CDR2 is YNNKEL in the germline V gene (reference sequence). There are 16 residues in the CDR3. V lost 2 bases, J lost 2 bases, and 6 bases stayed unmatched. The CDR3, as DNA: TGTGCCAGCAGCCAAAGTACTAGCGGAACCACAGATACGCAGTATTTT. It translates to CASSQSTSGTTDTQYF.

This clonotype has at least ten counts. CDR3 loop: CASSLGTGSEAFF. Here the CDR3 DNA reads TGTGCCAGCAGCTTAGGGACAGGCTCTGAAGCTTTCTTT. The chain has TRBV7-9 and TRBJ1-1; 7 bases agree with TRBD1. With V trimmed by 1 base and J by 6 bases, 2 bases remained unmatched. The CDR3 has 13 residues. Germline V gene data show CDR1 as SEHNR and CDR2 as FQNEAQ (reference sequence).